This entry concerns a single T cell receptor (beta chain). Its specificity is unknown. This sample was included in a study of vaccination and CD4 T cells after COVID-19. Treatment given: roughly 10-day PBMC culture with coronavirus spike peptide pools or control peptides (ViraFEST assay). J gave up 5 bases and V 5 bases, and 11 bases lay outside the gene matches. The CDR3 contains 16 residues. Looked up from germline, CDR1 is SGHAT and CDR2 is FQNNGV. Cultured CD4+ T cells had their DNA profiled by the Oncomine TCR Beta short-read assay. TCRdb passed the PCR reads through MiXCR, listing each CDR3 protein once. The sample lists about 19,000 distinct CDR3 sequences; around 49% were seen once. Overall study findings and caveats: A nonsignificant rise from about 20 to 38 was seen in the median number of SARS-CoV-2-reactive clonotypes.

The receptor's source is a human donor who had recovered from COVID-19. The material sequenced was CD4+ T cells from blood, cultured in vitro. The chain is built from TRBV11-2 and TRBJ2-3; 9 bases match TRBD2. The CDR3 sequence: CASSRGGGGPGDTQYF. The CDR3 nucleotides read TGTGCCAGCAGCCGAGGCGGGGGGGGGCCAGGAGATACGCAGTATTTT.